This T cell receptor beta chain appears in the sequencing data of a study of blood T cells in healthy people across ages. The study, taken as a whole, reports: Across the age range, TCR beta diversity per million T cells fell in a roughly linear way. Researchers said unsorted PBMCs prevented a conclusive naive versus antigen-experienced comparison. It was the long-lived donors that had more naive CD4+ cells and higher diversity than aged donors.

A second 7 to 11 cycle PCR used barcoded and J-beta primers. Each cDNA molecule received a tag from a template-switch adaptor that had 12 random nucleotides. MiXCR, run by TCRdb on the 5' RACE reads, gives a single entry per CDR3 protein. Of 780,000 or so distinct CDR3 sequences listed, 56% were seen once; the top ten hold about a quarter. With 2 bases removed from V and 3 bases from J, the gap between germline ends came to 8 bases. Germline CDR1 SEHNR, CDR2 FQNEAQ (reference sequence). The CDR3 has 13 residues. With regard to this clonotype: Its antigen is not identified.

Sequenced material: blood. The chain employs TRBV7-9 and TRBJ2-7; unclear D gene. The sequence derives from a man aged 35 to 55 in good health. Here the CDR3 DNA reads TGTGCCAGCAGCTTAACGGTGGACTACGAGCAGTACTTC. Amino acid sequence: CASSLTVDYEQYF.